The rows below give T cell receptor beta chains drawn from one sample of a study of T cell repertoires in cytomegalovirus infection. TCRdb used MiXCR to reprocess the reads, holding one entry per CDR3 protein. The sample holds more than 140,000 distinct CDR3 sequences, 5.5% to 8% seen once. Material: PBMCs. These receptor sequences come from a human donor in good health (CMV status not recorded). Some clones in this sample may be carry-over from other donors' samples. The CDR3 runs from the conserved cysteine through the conserved F or W. Fields, in order: V gene, J gene, CDR3 length, D gene, clone size, CDR3 DNA, CDR3 protein. The D gene is left open where the match is weak. For some rows the clone size is stated as once, few or many, or as a class when expanded; others skip it.

>TRBV6-5|TRBJ2-7|17|TRBD1|many
TGTGCCAGCAGTTACTCCTTTGGGACAGGGCGATCCTACGAGCAGTACTTC
CASSYSFGTGRSYEQYF
>TRBV6-1|TRBJ1-5|14|TRBD1|many
TGTGCCAGCAGTGAAACCGACAGGGGTCAGCCCCAGCATTTT
CASSETDRGQPQHF
>TRBV6-8|TRBJ2-6|15|-|few
TGTGCCAGCAGCCAGACAGTAGCTGGGGCCAACGTCCTGACTTTC
CASSQTVAGANVLTF
>TRBV20-1|TRBJ2-5|15|-|many
TGCAGTGCTAGAGATCTCCGGGCCCCCCAAGAGACCCAGTACTTC
CSARDLRAPQETQYF
>TRBV7-9|TRBJ2-1|17|TRBD2|few
TGTGCCAGCAGCTTAAACCCCCTAAGCGGGGGGGCCAATGAGCAGTTCTTC
CASSLNPLSGGANEQFF
>TRBV7-9|TRBJ1-6|15|-|many
TGTGCCAGCAGCTTAGCAGACGGCGGTAATTCACCCCTCCACTTT
CASSLADGGNSPLHF
>TRBV2|TRBJ1-2|16|-|many
TGTGCCAGCGCACGGCCCTTGGACAAGACACTTTATGGCTACACCTTC
CASARPLDKTLYGYTF
>TRBV12-5|TRBJ2-7|14|-|many
TGTGCTAGTGGTGAACAAGGGCCTAAGGACGAGCAGTACTTC
CASGEQGPKDEQYF
>TRBV28|TRBJ2-7|14|-|many
TGTGCCAGCAGCCCCCGACAGTCCTCCTACGAGCAGTACTTC
CASSPRQSSYEQYF
>TRBV15|TRBJ2-2|15|-|many
TGTGCCACCAGCAGAGATAGACAGAACACCGGGGAGCTGTTTTTT
CATSRDRQNTGELFF
>TRBV7-4|TRBJ1-6|14|-|many
TGTGCCAGCAGCTTGGAAAGGGGTAATTCACCCCTCCACTTT
CASSLERGNSPLHF
>TRBV7-2|TRBJ2-7|17|TRBD2|many
TGTGCCAGCAGCCGCACTATTGCCGGGACTAGCTCCTACGAGCAGTACTTC
CASSRTIAGTSSYEQYF
>TRBV7-2|TRBJ1-4|13|-|many
TGTGCCAGCAGCCCCCGCCGGACAGACAAACTGTTTTTT
CASSPRRTDKLFF
>TRBV12-3/TRBV12-4|TRBJ2-3|14|-|many
TGTGCCAGCGCCTTCTTAGGGGCCACAGATACGCAGTATTTT
CASAFLGATDTQYF
>TRBV7-6|TRBJ2-7|17|-|many
TGTGCCAGCAGCTCGGGGTTCCGGGGGCCCTTCCCCTACGAGCAGTACTTC
CASSSGFRGPFPYEQYF
>TRBV2|TRBJ2-5|14|-|few
TGTGCCAGCAGCCTAACAGTGAGACAAGAGACCCAGTACTTC
CASSLTVRQETQYF
>TRBV6-2/TRBV6-3|TRBJ1-1|17|-|many
TGTGCCAGCAGTTATACGGGACGGAGAGTTTTCAACACTGAAGCTTTCTTT
CASSYTGRRVFNTEAFF
>TRBV19|TRBJ2-1|14|TRBD1|few
TGTGCCAGTAGGGGGACAGGGGTCTACAATGAGCAGTTCTTC
CASRGTGVYNEQFF
>TRBV20-1|TRBJ1-1|11|-|many
TGCAGTGCTAGCCCCCACACTGAAGCTTTCTTT
CSASPHTEAFF
>TRBV7-6|TRBJ2-2|12|-|many
TGTGCCAGCAGCCGAAGGACGGGGGAGCTGTTTTTT
CASSRRTGELFF
>TRBV9|TRBJ1-1|15|-|few
TGTGCCAGCAGCGTTAGTGACCGGCTGAACACTGAAGCTTTCTTT
CASSVSDRLNTEAFF
>TRBV19|TRBJ1-5|14|-|many
TGTGCCAGTAGTCTCCGGACTGGGGATCAGCCCCAGCATTTT
CASSLRTGDQPQHF
>TRBV12-5|TRBJ2-1|11|-|-
TGTGCTAGTGGTCCAAACGGTGAGCAGTTCTTC
CASGPNGEQFF
>TRBV7-6|TRBJ2-7|14|-|few
TGTGCCAGCAGCTTGACAGAAGACGTCTACGAGCAGTACTTC
CASSLTEDVYEQYF
>TRBV12-3/TRBV12-4|TRBJ1-5|11|-|-
TGTGCCAGCAGTTTACAGGGGCCCCAGCATTTT
CASSLQGPQHF
>TRBV12-3/TRBV12-4|TRBJ1-1|14|-|-
TGTGCCAGCAGTTTCGGGGGCGGGGAGACTGAAGCTTTCTTT
CASSFGGGETEAFF
>TRBV20-1|TRBJ1-2|15|TRBD1|many
TGCAGTGCTAGTAGGGGACAGGGGATTAACTATGGCTACACCTTC
CSASRGQGINYGYTF
>TRBV7-8|TRBJ1-5|13|-|many
TGTGCCAGCAGCTTAGGCAGGGTCCAGCCCCAGCATTTT
CASSLGRVQPQHF
>TRBV19|TRBJ1-4|16|-|-
TGTGCCAGTACAGGTCGGATGCGGCAGGAGGATGAAAAACTGTTTTTT
CASTGRMRQEDEKLFF
>TRBV29-1|TRBJ1-1|12|-|-
TGCAGCGTTGAAGGGCGGGGGGTGACGGCTTTCTTT
CSVEGRGVTAFF
>TRBV7-3|TRBJ1-1|13|-|many
TGTGCCAGCAGCCCCCAGCGGGGAACTGAAGCTTTCTTT
CASSPQRGTEAFF
>TRBV4-3|TRBJ2-7|13|TRBD1|many
TGCGCCAGCAGCCGCGGACAGGGCGACGAGCAGTACTTC
CASSRGQGDEQYF
>TRBV7-9|TRBJ1-6|14|-|many
TGTGCCAGCACCTGGGGGGGGGATAATTCACCCCTCCACTTT
CASTWGGDNSPLHF